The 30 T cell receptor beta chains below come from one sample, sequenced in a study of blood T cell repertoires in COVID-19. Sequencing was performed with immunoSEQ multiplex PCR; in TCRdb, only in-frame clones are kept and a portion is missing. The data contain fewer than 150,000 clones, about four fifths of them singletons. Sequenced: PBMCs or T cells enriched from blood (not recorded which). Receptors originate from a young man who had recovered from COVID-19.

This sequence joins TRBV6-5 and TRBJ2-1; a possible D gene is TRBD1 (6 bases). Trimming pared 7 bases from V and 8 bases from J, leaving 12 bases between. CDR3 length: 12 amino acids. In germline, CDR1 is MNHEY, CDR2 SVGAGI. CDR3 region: CASNRGGHEQFF. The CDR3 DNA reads TGTGCCAGCAATCGAGGGGGTCATGAGCAGTTCTTC.

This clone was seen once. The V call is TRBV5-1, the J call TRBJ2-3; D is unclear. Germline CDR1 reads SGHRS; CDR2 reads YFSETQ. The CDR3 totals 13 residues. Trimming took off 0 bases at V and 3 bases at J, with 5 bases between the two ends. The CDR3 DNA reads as TGCGCCAGCAGCTTGGTTCCGACAGATACGCAGTATTTT. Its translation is CASSLVPTDTQYF.

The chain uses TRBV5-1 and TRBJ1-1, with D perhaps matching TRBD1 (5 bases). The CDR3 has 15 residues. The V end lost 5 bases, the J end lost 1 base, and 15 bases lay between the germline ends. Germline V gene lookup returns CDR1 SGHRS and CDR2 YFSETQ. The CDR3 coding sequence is TGCGCCAGCAGTGGGGCCGCAGGGCAGAACACTGAAGCTTTCTTT. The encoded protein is CASSGAAGQNTEAFF.

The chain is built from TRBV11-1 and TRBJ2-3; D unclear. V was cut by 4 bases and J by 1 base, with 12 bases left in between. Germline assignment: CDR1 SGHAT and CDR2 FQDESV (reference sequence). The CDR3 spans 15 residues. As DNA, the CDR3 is TGTGCCAGCAGCTCCCGGGTGGTGGGCACAGATACGCAGTATTTT. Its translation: CASSSRVVGTDTQYF.

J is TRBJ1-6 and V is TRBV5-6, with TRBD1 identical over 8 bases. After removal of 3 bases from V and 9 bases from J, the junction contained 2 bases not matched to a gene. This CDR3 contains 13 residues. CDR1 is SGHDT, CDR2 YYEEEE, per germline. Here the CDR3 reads CASSSTGGSPLHF. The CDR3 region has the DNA TGTGCCAGCAGCTCCACAGGGGGTTCACCCCTCCACTTT. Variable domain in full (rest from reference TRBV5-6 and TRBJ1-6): DAGVTQSPTHLIKTRGQQVTLRCSPKSGHDTVSWYQQALGQGPQFIFQYYEEEERQRGNFPDRFSGHQFPNYSSELNVNALLLGDSALYLCASSSTGGSPLHFGNGTRLTVT.

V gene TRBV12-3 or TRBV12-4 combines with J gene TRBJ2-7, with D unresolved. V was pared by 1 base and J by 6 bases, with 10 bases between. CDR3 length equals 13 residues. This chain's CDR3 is CASSLGDTAEQYF. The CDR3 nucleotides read TGTGCCAGCAGTTTAGGAGACACGGCCGAGCAGTACTTC.

CDR3 bases: TGTGCCAGCTCACCGGGCGGGACGCCCTCCTACGAGCAGTACTTC. This gives the protein CASSPGGTPSYEQYF. The chain recombines TRBV18 with TRBJ2-7, with D possibly being TRBD2 (6 bases). V shed 3 bases and J shed 0 bases, with 12 bases lying between them. Germline CDR1 KGHSH, CDR2 LQKENI. The CDR3 sequence is 15 residues long.

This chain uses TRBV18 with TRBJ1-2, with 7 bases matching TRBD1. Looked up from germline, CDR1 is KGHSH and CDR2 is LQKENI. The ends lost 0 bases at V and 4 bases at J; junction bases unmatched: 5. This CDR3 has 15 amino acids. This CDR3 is CASSPPTGAGYGYTF. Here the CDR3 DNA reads TGTGCCAGCTCACCACCAACAGGGGCCGGCTATGGCTACACCTTC.

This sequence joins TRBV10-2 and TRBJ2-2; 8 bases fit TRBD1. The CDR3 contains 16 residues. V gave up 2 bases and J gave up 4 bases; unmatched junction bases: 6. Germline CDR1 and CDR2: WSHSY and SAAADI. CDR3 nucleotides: TGCGCCAGCAGTGAGAGGGGCAGGGGGCTCACCGGGGAGCTGTTTTTT. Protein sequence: CASSERGRGLTGELFF.

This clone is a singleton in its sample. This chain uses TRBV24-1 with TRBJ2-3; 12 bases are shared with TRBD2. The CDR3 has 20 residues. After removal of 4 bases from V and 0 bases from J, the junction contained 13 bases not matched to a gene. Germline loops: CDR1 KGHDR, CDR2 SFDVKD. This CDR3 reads CATSDLLAGGHKNSTDTQYF. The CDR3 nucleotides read TGTGCCACCAGTGACCTACTAGCGGGGGGACATAAAAATAGCACAGATACGCAGTATTTT.

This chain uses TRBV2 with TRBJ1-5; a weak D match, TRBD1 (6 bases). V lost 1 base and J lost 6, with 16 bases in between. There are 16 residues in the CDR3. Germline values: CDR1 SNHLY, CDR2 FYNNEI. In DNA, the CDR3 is TGTGCCAGCAGTGAAGTGGGCAGGGGAACCGGTCAGCCCCAGCATTTT. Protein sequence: CASSEVGRGTGQPQHF.

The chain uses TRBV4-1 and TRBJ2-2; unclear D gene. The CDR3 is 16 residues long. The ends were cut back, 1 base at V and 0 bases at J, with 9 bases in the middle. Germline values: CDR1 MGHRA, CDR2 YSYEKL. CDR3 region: CASSQVASANTGELFF. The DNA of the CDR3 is TGCGCCAGCAGCCAAGTCGCGAGCGCGAACACCGGGGAGCTGTTTTTT.

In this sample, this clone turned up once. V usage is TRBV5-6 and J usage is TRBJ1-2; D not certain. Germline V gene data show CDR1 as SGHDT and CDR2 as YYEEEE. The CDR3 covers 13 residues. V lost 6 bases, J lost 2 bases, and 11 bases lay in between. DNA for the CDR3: TGTGCCAGCACTTTGTCCTACAACTATGGCTACACCTTC. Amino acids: CASTLSYNYGYTF. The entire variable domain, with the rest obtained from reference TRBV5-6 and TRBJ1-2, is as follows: DAGVTQSPTHLIKTRGQQVTLRCSPKSGHDTVSWYQQALGQGPQFIFQYYEEEERQRGNFPDRFSGHQFPNYSSELNVNALLLGDSALYLCASTLSYNYGYTFGSGTRLTVV.

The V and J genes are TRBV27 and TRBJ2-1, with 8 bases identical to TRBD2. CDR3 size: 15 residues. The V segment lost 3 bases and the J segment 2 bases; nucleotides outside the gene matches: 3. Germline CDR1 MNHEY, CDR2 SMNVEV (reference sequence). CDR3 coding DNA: TGTGCCAGCAGTTTGACCGGGAGGGCCTACAATGAGCAGTTCTTC. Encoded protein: CASSLTGRAYNEQFF.

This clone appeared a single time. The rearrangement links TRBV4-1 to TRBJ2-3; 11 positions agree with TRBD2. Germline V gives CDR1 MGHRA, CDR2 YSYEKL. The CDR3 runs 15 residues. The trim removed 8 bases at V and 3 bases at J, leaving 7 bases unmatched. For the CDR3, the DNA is TGCGCCAGCCGTCGACTAGCGGGAAGAACAGATACGCAGTATTTT. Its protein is CASRRLAGRTDTQYF.

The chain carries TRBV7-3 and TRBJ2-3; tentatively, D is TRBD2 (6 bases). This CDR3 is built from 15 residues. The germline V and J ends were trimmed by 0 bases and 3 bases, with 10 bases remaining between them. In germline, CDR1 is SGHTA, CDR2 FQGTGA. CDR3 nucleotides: TGTGCCAGCAGCTTAACCGGGGGAGGTACAGATACGCAGTATTTT. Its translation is CASSLTGGGTDTQYF.

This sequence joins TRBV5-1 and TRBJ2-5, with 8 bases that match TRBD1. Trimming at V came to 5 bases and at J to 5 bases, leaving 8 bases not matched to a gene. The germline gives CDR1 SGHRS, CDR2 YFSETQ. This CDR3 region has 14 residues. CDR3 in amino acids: CASRPGTGSETQYF. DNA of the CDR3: TGCGCCAGCAGACCCGGGACAGGATCGGAGACCCAGTACTTC.

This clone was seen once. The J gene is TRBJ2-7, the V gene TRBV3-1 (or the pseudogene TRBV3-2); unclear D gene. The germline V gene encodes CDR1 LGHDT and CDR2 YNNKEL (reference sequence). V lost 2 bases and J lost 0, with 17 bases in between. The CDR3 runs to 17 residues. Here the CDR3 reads CASSQTHLTTPSYEQYF. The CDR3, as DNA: TGTGCCAGCAGCCAAACACATCTGACAACTCCCTCCTACGAGCAGTACTTC.

CDR3 sequence reads: CASSWGQGNNSPLHF. The CDR3 bases are TGTGCCAGCAGTTGGGGACAGGGGAATAATTCACCCCTCCACTTT. The genes are TRBV5-6 and TRBJ1-6; TRBD1 matches at 10 bases. From germline, CDR1 is SGHDT and CDR2 YYEEEE. With 5 bases clipped from V and 5 bases from J, the junction kept 4 bases outside the gene matches. The CDR3 contains 15 residues.

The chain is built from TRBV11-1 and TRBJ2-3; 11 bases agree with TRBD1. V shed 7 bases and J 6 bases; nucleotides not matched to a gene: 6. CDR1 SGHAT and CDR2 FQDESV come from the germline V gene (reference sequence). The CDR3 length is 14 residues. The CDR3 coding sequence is TGTGCCAGCAAGACGGACAGGGGGCCCGATACGCAGTATTTT. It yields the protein CASKTDRGPDTQYF.

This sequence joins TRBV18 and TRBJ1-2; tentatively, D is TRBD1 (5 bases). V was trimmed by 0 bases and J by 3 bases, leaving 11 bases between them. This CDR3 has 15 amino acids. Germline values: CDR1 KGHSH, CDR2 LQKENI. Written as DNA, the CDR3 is TGTGCCAGCTCACCACCTGGGGGGTTTGACTATGGCTACACCTTC. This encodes CASSPPGGFDYGYTF.

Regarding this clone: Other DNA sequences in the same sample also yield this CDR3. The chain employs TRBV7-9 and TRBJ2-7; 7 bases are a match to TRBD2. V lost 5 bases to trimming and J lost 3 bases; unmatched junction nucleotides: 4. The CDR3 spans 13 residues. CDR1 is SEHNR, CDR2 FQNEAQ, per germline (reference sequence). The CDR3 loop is CASSRGGSYEQYF. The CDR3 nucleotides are TGTGCCAGCAGCCGGGGCGGGAGCTACGAGCAGTACTTC.

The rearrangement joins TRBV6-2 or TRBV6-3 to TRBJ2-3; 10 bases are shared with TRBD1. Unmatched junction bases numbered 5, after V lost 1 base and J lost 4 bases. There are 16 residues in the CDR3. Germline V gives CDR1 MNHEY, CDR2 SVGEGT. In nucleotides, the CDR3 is TGTGCCAGCAGTTACTACGGACAGGGGGGAGCAGATACGCAGTATTTT. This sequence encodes CASSYYGQGGADTQYF.

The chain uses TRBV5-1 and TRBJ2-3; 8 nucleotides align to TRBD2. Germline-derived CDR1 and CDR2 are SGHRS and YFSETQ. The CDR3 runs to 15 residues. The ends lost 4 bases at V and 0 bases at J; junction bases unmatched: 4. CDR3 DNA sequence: TGCGCCAGCAGCACCGGACTAGCTAGCACAGATACGCAGTATTTT. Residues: CASSTGLASTDTQYF.

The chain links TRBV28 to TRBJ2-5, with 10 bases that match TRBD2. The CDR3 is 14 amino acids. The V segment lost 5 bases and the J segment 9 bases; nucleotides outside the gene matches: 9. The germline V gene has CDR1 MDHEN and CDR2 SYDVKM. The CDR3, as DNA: TGTGCCAGCAGTGTCACTAGCGGGATCTTGTCCCAGTACTTC. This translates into CASSVTSGILSQYF.

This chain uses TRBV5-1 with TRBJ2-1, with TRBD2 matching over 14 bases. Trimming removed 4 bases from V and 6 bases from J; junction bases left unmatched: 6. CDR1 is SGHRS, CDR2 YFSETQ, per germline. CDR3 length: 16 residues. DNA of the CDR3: TGCGCCAGCAGCCCACCGGGACTAGCGGGAGTCAATGAGCAGTTCTTC. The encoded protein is CASSPPGLAGVNEQFF.

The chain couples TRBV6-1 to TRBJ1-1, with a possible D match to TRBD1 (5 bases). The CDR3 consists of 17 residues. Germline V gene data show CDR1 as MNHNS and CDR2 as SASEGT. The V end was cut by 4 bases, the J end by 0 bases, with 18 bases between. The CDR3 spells CASSGLRGRSVNTEAFF. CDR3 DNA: TGTGCCAGCAGTGGGCTTAGGGGTAGAAGTGTGAACACTGAAGCTTTCTTT.

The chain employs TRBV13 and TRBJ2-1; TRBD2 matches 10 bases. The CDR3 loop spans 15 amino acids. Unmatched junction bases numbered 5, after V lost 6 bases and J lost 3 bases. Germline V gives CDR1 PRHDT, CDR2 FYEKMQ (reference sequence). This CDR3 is CASRMSGRGYNEQFF. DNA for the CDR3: TGTGCCAGCAGGATGAGCGGGAGGGGCTACAATGAGCAGTTCTTC.

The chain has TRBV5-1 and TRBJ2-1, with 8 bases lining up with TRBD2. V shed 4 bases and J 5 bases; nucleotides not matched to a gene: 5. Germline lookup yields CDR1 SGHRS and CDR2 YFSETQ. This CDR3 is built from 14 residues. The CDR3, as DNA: TGCGCCAGCAGCATAGCGGGGATTCACAATGAGCAGTTCTTC. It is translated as CASSIAGIHNEQFF.

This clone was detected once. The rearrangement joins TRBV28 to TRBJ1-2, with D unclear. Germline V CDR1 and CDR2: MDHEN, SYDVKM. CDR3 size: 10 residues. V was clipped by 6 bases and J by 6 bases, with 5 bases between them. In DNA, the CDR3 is TGTGCCAGCAGCCAAAATGGCTACACCTTC. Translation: CASSQNGYTF.